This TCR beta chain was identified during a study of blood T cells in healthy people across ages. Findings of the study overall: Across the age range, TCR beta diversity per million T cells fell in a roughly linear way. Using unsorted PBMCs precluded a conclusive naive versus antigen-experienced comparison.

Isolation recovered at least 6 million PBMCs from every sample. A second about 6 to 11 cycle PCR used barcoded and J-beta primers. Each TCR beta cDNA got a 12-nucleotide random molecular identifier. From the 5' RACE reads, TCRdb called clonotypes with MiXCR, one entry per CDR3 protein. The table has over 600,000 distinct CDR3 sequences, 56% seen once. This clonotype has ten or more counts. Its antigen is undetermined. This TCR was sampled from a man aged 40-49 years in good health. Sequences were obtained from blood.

CDR3 DNA: TGTGCCATCAGTGAAGTGGACGAGACCCAGTACTTC. Residues: CAISEVDETQYF. The chain combines TRBV10-3 with TRBJ2-5; D is unclear. The CDR3 has 12 amino acids. The V and J ends lost 3 bases and 5 bases respectively, with 7 bases between them. Germline V gene data show CDR1 as ENHRY and CDR2 as SYGVKD.